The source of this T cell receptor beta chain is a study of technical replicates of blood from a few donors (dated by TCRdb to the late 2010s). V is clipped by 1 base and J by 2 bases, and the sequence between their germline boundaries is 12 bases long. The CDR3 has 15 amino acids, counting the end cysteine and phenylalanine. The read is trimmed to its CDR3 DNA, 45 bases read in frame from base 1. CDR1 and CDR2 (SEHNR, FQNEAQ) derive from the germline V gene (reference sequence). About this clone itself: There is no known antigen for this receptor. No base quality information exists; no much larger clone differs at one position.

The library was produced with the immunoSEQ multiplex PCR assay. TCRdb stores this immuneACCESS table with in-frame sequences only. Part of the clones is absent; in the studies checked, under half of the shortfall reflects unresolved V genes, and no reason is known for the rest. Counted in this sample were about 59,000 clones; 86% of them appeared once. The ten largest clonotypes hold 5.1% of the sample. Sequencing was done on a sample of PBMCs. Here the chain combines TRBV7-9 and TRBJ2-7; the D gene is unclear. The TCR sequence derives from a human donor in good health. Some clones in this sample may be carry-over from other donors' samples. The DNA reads TGTGCCAGCAGCTTAGGCCCTCCCTACGCCTACGAGCAGTACTTC. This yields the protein CASSLGPPYAYEQYF.